This TCR beta chain came from a study of T-cell memory formation after mild COVID-19 (dated by TCRdb to the early 2020s). With respect to the entire study: TCR sequence clusters from the two donors were largely donor specific. T-cell clones expanding and contracting after mild COVID-19 in two donors were tracked by longitudinal TCRalpha and TCRbeta repertoire sequencing. The cohort comprised two young, previously healthy adult volunteers, one female and one male.

The paper's findings and limits, for the study overall: Only two mild cases were covered by the study, and larger cohorts that include severe cases with pre-infection samples were considered necessary. Clones that contracted from day 15 to 85 showed balanced CD4/CD8 phenotypes, whereas a second wave of clones that expanded from day 15 to 37 leaned towards CD4+. Contracting CD4+ clones were located mainly in the CM and EM memory subsets, whereas CD8+ clones were found to be enriched in EMRA. Some responding clones were found in pre-infection memory, which suggests that pre-existing cross-reactive memory T cells took part in the SARS-CoV-2 response. SARS-CoV-2 specificity of the second-wave clones peaking on day 37 was not confirmed.

Reading from cysteine to phenylalanine, the CDR3 counts 14 amino acids. Left in the record is the CDR3 DNA by itself, 42 bases read in frame from the first base. The V end loses 7 bases and the J end loses 0 bases, and a stretch of 10 bases separates them. From a lookup of the germline V gene (reference sequence), CDR1 and CDR2 are SEHNR and FQNEAQ. Ficoll-Paque density gradient centrifugation was the method used to isolate PBMCs. Sequencing took place on an Illumina NovaSeq 6000. cDNA libraries for TCRalpha and TCRbeta were prepared by 5'RACE using constant-segment primers, with sample barcodes and unique molecular identifiers added. RNA was extracted from every sample with Trizol reagent. Libraries were amplified in two PCR steps, with a second sample barcode and Illumina TruSeq adapters added in the second step. Sequencing of the libraries was done on an Illumina NovaSeq, producing 2 x 150 bp paired-end reads. The original methods were these. Reads were demultiplexed and collapsed into UMI-guided consensus sequences with migec v1.2.7. With mixcr v2.1.11, UMI consensuses were aligned to TRA and TRB V and J templates and assembled into clonotypes. A clonotype was counted as expanded or contracted only if both edgeR and NoisET called the change significant, with noise models trained on biological replicates. For edgeR calls, the thresholds were a false discovery rate-adjusted p below 0.01 and a log2 fold-change of 1. As an exploratory analysis of dynamics, max-normalized trajectories of the 1000 most abundant clonotypes were examined with PCA combined with hierarchical clustering. The CD4 or CD8 phenotype of responding clones was assigned using the separately sequenced CD4+ and CD8+ repertoires. Through fastp at Q25 and MiXCR, TCRdb rebuilt clones from the public reads, retaining in-frame beta chains. A single entry per CDR3 protein holds the most common genes and DNA from its merged rows. TCRdb assigned the V and J calls; the authors' analysis was not used. Across this sample there are a few hundred thousand distinct CDR3 sequences, with around a tenth seen only once. 22% of the sample comes from the top ten.

A word on this clonotype: What antigen it recognizes has not been identified. Per-base quality was not reported, and no clone a single base away is much larger than it.

Sequenced material: PBMCs or a T cell subset sorted from them (not recorded which). This TCR was sampled from a man between 18 and 35 years old who had mild COVID-19 (a few samples of this study predate the infection). The sample titles of this study are shuffled in the database, so cell type and time point are left out; the donor was told from shared clones. In this chain, TRBV7-9 is recombined with TRBJ1-3, with a tentative D gene TRBD1 over 5 matching bases. Read as DNA, the sequence is TGTGCCAGCAAGCCCGGGACCTCTGGAAACACCATATATTTT. Translated, it gives CASKPGTSGNTIYF.